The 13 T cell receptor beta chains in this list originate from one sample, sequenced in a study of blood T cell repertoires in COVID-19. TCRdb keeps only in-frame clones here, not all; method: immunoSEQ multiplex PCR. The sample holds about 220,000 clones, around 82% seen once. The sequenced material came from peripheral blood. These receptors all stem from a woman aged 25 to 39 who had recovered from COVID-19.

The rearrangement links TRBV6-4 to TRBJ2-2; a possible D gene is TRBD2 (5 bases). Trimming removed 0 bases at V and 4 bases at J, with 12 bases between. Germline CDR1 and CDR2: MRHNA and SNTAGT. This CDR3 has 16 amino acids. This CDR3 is CASSDSLDSITGELFF. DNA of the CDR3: TGTGCCAGCAGTGACTCGCTGGACTCTATCACCGGGGAGCTGTTTTTT.

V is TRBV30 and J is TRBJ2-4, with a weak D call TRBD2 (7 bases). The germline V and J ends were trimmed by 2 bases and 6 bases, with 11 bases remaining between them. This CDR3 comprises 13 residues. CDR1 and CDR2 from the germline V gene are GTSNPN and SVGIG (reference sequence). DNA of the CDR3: TGTGCCTGGAGTAACGGGGGGCCAAACATTCAGTACTTC. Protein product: CAWSNGGPNIQYF. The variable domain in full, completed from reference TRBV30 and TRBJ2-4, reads SQTIHQWPATLVQPVGSPLSLECTVEGTSNPNLYWYRQAAGRGLQLLFYSVGIGQISSEVPQNLSASRPQDRQFILSSKKLLLSDSGFYLCAWSNGGPNIQYFGAGTRLSVL.

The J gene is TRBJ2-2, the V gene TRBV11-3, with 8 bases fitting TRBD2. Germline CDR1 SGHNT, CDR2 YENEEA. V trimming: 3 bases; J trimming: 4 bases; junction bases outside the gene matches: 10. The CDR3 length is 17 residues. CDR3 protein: CASSFSTGTSFTGELFF. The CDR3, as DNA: TGTGCCAGCAGCTTCAGCACGGGGACTAGTTTCACCGGGGAGCTGTTTTTT. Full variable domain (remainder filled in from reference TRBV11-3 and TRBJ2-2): EAGVVQSPRYKIIEKKQPVAFWCNPISGHNTLYWYLQNLGQGPELLIRYENEEAVDDSQLPKDRFSAERLKGVDSTLKIQPAELGDSAVYLCASSFSTGTSFTGELFFGEGSRLTVL.

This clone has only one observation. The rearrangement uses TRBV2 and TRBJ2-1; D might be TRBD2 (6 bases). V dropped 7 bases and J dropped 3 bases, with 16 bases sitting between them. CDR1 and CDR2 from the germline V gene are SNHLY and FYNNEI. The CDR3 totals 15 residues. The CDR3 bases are TGTGCCAGCAAACCAGGGACGGGGGACTACAATGAGCAGTTCTTC. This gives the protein CASKPGTGDYNEQFF.

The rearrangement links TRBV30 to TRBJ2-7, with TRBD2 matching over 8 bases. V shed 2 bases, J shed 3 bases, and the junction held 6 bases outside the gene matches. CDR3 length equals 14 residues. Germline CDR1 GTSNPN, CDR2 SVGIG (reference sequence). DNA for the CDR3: TGTGCCTGGAGTCCCGGGACTAGGAACTACGAGCAGTACTTC. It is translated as CAWSPGTRNYEQYF.

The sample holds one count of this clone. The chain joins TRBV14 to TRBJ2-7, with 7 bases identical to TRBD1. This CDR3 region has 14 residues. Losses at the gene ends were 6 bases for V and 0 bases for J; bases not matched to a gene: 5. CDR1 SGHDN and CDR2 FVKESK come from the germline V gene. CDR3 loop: CASRRQGHSYEQYF. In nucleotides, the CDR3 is TGTGCCAGCAGGCGACAGGGCCACTCCTACGAGCAGTACTTC.

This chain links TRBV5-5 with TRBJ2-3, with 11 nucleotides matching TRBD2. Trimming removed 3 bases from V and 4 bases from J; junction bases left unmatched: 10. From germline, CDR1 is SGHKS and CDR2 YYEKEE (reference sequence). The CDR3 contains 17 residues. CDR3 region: CASSSSPTSGSSDTQYF. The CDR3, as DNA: TGTGCCAGCAGCTCGTCCCCCACTAGCGGGAGTTCAGATACGCAGTATTTT.

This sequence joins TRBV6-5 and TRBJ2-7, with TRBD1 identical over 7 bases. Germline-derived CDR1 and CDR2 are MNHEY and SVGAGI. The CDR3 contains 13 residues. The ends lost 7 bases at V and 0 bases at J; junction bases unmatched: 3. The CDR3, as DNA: TGTGCCAGCAAGACAGGGAACTCCTACGAGCAGTACTTC. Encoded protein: CASKTGNSYEQYF.

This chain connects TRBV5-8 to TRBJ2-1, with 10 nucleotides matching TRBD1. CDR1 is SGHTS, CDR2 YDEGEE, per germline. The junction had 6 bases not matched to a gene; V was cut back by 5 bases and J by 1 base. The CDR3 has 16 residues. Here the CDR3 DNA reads TGTGCCAGCAGGATGACAGGGGGCTTGTCCTACAATGAGCAGTTCTTC. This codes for CASRMTGGLSYNEQFF.

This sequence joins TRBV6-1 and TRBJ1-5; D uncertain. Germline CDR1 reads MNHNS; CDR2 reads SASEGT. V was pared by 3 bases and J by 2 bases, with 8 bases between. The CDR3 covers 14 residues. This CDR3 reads CASSDLSGNQPQHF. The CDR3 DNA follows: TGTGCCAGCAGTGACCTTAGTGGCAATCAGCCCCAGCATTTT.

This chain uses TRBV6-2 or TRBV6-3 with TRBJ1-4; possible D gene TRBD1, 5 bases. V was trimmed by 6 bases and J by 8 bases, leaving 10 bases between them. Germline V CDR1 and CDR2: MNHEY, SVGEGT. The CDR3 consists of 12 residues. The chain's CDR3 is CASSDRTEKLFF. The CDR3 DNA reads TGTGCCAGCAGCGATCGGACAGAAAAACTGTTTTTT.

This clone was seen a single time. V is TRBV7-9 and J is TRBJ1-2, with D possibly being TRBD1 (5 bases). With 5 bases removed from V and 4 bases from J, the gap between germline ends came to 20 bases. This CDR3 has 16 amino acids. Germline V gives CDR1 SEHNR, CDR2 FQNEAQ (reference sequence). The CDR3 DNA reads TGTGCCAGCAGCCCATCGGCGGGGACTCCCGTCTATGGCTACACCTTC. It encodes CASSPSAGTPVYGYTF.

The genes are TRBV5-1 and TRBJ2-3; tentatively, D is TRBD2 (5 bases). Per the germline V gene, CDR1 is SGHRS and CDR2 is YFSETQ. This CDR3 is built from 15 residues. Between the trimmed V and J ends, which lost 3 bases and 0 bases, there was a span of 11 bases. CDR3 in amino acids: CASSSGLTSTDTQYF. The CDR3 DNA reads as TGCGCCAGCAGCTCTGGACTTACTAGCACAGATACGCAGTATTTT.